The source of this T cell receptor beta chain is a study of response to subunit inactivated influenza vaccine. This clonotype was detected ten times or more. Its antigen is as yet unknown. Using its own MiXCR run on the RT-PCR reads, TCRdb lists one record per CDR3 protein. In the table there are around 520,000 distinct CDR3 sequences, 12% of which are singletons. Germline loops: CDR1 SGHTA, CDR2 FQGNSA. The V and J ends lost 1 base and 0 bases respectively, with 10 bases between them. This CDR3 is 15 amino acids long. Study observations and caveats: Only a handful of new T cells, the authors suggested, are recruited with each seasonal influenza vaccination.

The source material was PBMCs from blood, sampled on the day of vaccination. This chain joins TRBV7-2 and TRBJ2-7, with D perhaps TRBD2 (6 bases). The source is a man aged 50 or older who received an inactivated influenza vaccine. DNA of the CDR3: TGTGCCAGCAGCTTAGGTCGGGGGAGCTCCTACGAGCAGTACTTC. It translates to CASSLGRGSSYEQYF.